This T cell receptor beta chain was documented in a study of blood T cell repertoires in COVID-19. Overall study context: Sample material is recorded as cDNA or gDNA derived from T cells, B-cell-depleted T cells, or PBMCs.

TCRdb keeps only in-frame clones here, not all; method: immunoSEQ multiplex PCR. The table shows 300,000 to 350,000 clones, with roughly 88% occurring only once. CDR1 SEHNR and CDR2 FQNEAQ come from the germline V gene (reference sequence). The CDR3 totals 18 residues. V was pared by 3 bases and J by 3 bases, with 10 bases of the junction left unmatched. The sequence came from a man under 40 who had recovered from COVID-19. V is TRBV7-9 and J is TRBJ2-3, with 12 positions matching TRBD2. The material sequenced was PBMCs or T cells enriched from blood (not recorded which). CDR3 protein: CASSFPLLAGGPTDTQYF. CDR3 sequence (DNA): TGTGCCAGCAGCTTCCCTTTACTAGCGGGGGGACCAACAGATACGCAGTATTTT. Full variable domain (remainder filled in from reference TRBV7-9 and TRBJ2-3): DTGVSQNPRHKITKRGQNVTFRCDPISEHNRLYWYRQTLGQGPEFLTYFQNEAQLEKSRLLSDRFSAERPKGSFSTLEIQRTEQGDSAMYLCASSFPLLAGGPTDTQYFGPGTRLTVL.